Here is one T cell receptor (beta chain) with its context. The data were taken from a study of cytotoxic CD8 clonotypes in ibrutinib-treated CLL. Measured with immunoSEQ multiplex PCR; TCRdb has only the in-frame clones, and not every one. This sample has about 300,000 clones, with around 76% found just once. The sequencing used PBMCs, collected at disease progression, from a patient treated with ibrutinib. This TCR was sampled from a human donor with chronic lymphocytic leukemia.

The CDR3 loop is CASSTWLTGSPGANVLTF. CDR3 coding DNA: TGTGCCAGCAGCACCTGGCTGACGGGGAGCCCTGGGGCCAACGTCCTGACTTTC. The gene calls are TRBV11-2 and TRBJ2-6; perhaps TRBD2 as D (5 bases). The CDR3 is 18 amino acids. The germline V gene has CDR1 SGHAT and CDR2 FQNNGV. Trimming removed 5 bases from V and 2 bases from J, with 19 bases in between.